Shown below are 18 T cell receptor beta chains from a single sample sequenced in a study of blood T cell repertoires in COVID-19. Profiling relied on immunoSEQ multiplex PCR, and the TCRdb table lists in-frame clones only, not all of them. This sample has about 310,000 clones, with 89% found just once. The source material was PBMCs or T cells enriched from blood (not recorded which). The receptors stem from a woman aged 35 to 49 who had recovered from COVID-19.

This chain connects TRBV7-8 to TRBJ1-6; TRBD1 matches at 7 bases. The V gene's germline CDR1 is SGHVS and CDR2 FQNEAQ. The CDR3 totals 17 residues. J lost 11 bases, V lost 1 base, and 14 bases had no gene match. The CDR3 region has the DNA TGTGCCAGCAGCTTAGGAACCTTACCCCGACAGGGTGCACCCCTCCACTTT. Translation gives CASSLGTLPRQGAPLHF.

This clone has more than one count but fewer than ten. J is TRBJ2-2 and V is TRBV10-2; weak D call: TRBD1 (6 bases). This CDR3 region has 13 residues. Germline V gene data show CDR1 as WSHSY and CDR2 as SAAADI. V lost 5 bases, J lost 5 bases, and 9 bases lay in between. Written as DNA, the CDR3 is TGCGCCAGCAGTCGAGGGACAACCGGGGAGCTGTTTTTT. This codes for CASSRGTTGELFF.

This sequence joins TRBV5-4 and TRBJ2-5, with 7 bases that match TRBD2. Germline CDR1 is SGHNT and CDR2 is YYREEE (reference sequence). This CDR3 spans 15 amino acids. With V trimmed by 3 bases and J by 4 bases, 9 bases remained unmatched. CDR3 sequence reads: CASSSGGSPVETQYF. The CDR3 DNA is TGTGCCAGCAGCTCCGGCGGGAGCCCTGTAGAGACCCAGTACTTC.

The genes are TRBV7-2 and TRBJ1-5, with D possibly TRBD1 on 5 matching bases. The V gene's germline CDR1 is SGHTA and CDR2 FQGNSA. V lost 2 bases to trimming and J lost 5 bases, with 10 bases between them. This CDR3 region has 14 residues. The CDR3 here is CASSLSGGYQPQHF. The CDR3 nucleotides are TGTGCCAGCAGCTTATCGGGGGGATATCAGCCCCAGCATTTT.

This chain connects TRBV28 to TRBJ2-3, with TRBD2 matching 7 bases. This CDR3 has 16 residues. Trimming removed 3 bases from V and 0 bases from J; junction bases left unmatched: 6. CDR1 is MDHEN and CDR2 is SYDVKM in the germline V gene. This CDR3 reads CASSFLAVTSTDTQYF. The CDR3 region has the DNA TGTGCCAGCAGTTTTCTAGCGGTAACTAGCACAGATACGCAGTATTTT.

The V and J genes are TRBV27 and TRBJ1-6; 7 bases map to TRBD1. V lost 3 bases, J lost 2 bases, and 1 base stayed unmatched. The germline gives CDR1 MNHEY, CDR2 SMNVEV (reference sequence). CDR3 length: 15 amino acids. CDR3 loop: CASSLGQTYNSPLHF. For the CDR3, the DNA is TGTGCCAGCAGTTTGGGACAGACCTATAATTCACCCCTCCACTTT.

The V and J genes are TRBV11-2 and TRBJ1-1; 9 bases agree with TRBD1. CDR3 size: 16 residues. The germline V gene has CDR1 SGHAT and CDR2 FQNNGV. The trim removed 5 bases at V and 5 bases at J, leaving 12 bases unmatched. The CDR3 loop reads CASSRIPGQGHTEAFF. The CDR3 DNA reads TGTGCCAGCAGCCGGATTCCGGGACAGGGACATACTGAAGCTTTCTTT.

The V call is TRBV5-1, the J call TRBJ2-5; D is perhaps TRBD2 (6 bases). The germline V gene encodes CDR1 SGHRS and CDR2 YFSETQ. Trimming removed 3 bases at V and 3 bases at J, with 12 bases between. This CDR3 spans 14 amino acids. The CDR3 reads CASSSYSGEETQYF. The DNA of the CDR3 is TGCGCCAGCAGCTCATACTCGGGGGAAGAGACCCAGTACTTC.

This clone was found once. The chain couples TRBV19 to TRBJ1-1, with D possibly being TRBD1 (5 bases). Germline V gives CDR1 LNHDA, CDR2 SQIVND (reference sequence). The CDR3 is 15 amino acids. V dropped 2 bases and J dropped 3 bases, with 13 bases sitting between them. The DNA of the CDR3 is TGTGCCAGTAGTATAAGCCCCGGGGGGGACACTGAAGCTTTCTTT. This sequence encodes CASSISPGGDTEAFF.

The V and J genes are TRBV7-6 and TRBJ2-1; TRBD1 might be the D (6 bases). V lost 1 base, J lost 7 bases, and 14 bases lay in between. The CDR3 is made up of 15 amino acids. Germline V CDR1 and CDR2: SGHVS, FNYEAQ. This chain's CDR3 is CASSLEGKGENEQFF. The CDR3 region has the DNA TGTGCCAGCAGCTTAGAAGGGAAGGGGGAGAATGAGCAGTTCTTC.

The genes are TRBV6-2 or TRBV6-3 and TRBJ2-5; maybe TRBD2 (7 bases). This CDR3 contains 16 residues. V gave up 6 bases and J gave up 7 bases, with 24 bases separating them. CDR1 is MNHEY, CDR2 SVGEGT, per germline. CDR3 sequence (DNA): TGTGCCAGCAGCGCGTCCGGGGGGCCGGGTGTGTCGACCCAGTACTTC. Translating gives CASSASGGPGVSTQYF.

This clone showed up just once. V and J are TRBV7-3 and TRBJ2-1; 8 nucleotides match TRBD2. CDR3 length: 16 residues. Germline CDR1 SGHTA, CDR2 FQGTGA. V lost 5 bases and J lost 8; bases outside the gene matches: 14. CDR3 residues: CASSPLGGGSRDEQFF. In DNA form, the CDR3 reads TGTGCCAGCAGCCCGCTTGGCGGGGGGTCCAGGGATGAGCAGTTCTTC.

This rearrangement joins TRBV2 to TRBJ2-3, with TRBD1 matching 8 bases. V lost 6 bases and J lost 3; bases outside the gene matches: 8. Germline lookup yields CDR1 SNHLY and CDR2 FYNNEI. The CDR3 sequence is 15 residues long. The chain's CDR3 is CASRQDRGLTDTQYF. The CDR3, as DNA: TGTGCCAGCAGACAAGACAGGGGACTTACAGATACGCAGTATTTT.

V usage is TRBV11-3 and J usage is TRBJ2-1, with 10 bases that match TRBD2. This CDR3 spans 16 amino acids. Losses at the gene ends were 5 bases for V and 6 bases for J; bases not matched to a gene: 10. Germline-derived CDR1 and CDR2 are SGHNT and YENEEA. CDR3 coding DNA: TGTGCCAGCAGCCCTTACCAAGCGGGAGGGGGCAATGAGCAGTTCTTC. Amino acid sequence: CASSPYQAGGGNEQFF. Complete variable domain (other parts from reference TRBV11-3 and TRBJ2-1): EAGVVQSPRYKIIEKKQPVAFWCNPISGHNTLYWYLQNLGQGPELLIRYENEEAVDDSQLPKDRFSAERLKGVDSTLKIQPAELGDSAVYLCASSPYQAGGGNEQFFGPGTRLTVL.

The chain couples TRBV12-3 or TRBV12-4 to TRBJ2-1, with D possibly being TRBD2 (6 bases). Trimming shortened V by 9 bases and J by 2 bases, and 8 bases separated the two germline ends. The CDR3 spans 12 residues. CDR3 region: CASAGTYNEQFF. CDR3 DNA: TGTGCCAGTGCGGGAACCTACAATGAGCAGTTCTTC.

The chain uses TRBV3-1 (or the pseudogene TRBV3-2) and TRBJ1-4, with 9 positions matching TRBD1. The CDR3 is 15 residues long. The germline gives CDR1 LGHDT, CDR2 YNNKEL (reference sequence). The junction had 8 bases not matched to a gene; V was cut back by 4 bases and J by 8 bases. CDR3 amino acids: CASSPRTGVWEKLFF. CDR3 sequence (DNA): TGTGCCAGCAGCCCACGGACAGGGGTGTGGGAAAAACTGTTTTTT.

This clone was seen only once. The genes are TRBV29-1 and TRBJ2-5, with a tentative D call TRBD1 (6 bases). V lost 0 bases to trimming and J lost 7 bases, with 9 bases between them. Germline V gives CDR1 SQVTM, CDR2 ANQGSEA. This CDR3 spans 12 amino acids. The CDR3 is CSVEEGAGTQYF. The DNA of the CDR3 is TGCAGCGTTGAAGAGGGGGCTGGGACCCAGTACTTC.

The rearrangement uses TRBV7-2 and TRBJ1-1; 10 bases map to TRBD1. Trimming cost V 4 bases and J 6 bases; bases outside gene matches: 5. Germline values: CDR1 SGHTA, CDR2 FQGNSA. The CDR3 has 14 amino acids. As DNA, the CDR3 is TGTGCCAGCAGCTCGACAGGGGGCGCGTCTGAAGCTTTCTTT. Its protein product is CASSSTGGASEAFF.